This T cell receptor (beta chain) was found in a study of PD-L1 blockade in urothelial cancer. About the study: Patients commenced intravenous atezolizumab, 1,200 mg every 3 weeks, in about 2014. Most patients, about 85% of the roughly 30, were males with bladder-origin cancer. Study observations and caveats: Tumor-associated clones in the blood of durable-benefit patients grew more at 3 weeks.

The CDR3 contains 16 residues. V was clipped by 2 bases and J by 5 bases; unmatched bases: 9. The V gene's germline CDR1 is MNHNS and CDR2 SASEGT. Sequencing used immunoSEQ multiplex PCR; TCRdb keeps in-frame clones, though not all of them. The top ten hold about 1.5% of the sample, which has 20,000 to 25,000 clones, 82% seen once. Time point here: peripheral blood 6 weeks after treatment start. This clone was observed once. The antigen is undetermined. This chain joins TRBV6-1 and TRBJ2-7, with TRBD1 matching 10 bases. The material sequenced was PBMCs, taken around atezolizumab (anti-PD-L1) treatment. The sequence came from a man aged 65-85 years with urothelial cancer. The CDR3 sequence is CASSESEGQGSDEQYF. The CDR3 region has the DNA TGTGCCAGCAGTGAATCTGAGGGACAGGGGAGCGACGAGCAGTACTTC.